This TCR beta chain was captured by sequencing in a study of blood T cell repertoires in COVID-19. Whole-study context: Samples representing acute and convalescent COVID-19 were sourced from the United States, Italy and Spain. From T cells, B-cell-depleted T cells, or PBMCs came the material, which was cDNA or gDNA.

With 6 bases removed from V and 10 bases from J, the gap between germline ends came to 15 bases. The germline CDR1 and CDR2 sequences are MDHEN and SYDVKM. The CDR3 contains 12 residues. Sequencing was performed with immunoSEQ multiplex PCR; in TCRdb, only in-frame clones are kept and a portion is missing. The sample lists about 190,000 clones; more than 75% were seen once. Sequenced: peripheral blood. This chain links TRBV28 with TRBJ1-1; perhaps TRBD1 as D (5 bases). The TCR sequence derives from a man between 35 and 55 years old with active or convalescent COVID-19. CDR3 in DNA: TGTGCCAGCAGCCCCAGGGTCCGCGGAGCTTTCTTT. This translates into CASSPRVRGAFF.